This TCR beta chain comes out of a study of shared clonotypes between healthy human individuals. Whole-study findings and limits: Since donors were few, the genetic and exposure-history diversity represented was limited.

Regarding this clone: Its antigen is undetermined.

Between the trimmed V and J ends, which lost 1 base and 6 bases, there was a span of 10 bases. The germline V gene encodes CDR1 SGHDN and CDR2 FVKESK. The CDR3 is made up of 13 amino acids. For every subset, genomic DNA was evenly distributed across several immunoSEQ plates. Libraries were prepared by immunoSEQ multiplex PCR; TCRdb keeps only in-frame clonotypes and omits some of them. The data hold roughly 530,000 clones, with 90% to 96% observed a single time. Input material: naive CD4+ T cells sorted from blood. Subset noted: CD45RA+ positively selected. The receptor was isolated from a woman in her 30s in good health. The V and J genes are TRBV14 and TRBJ2-7, with D unclear. The CDR3 region has the DNA TGTGCCAGCAGCCAAGCCCTAGTCGGCGAGCAGTACTTC. Translating it yields CASSQALVGEQYF.